The T cell receptor beta chain described here comes from a study of cytomegalovirus exposure and HLA in healthy donors. 13 Jbeta primers and 60 Vbeta primers were used for the PCR. TCRdb's copy holds only in-frame clones and misses some; the assay was immunoSEQ multiplex PCR. The sample holds about 98,000 clones, roughly 85% seen once. Trimming at V came to 3 bases and at J to 7 bases, leaving 15 bases not matched to a gene. This CDR3 spans 18 amino acids. Germline V CDR1 and CDR2: SGDLS, YYNGEE. The chain couples TRBV9 to TRBJ1-6, with 8 bases identical to TRBD1. The source material was PBMCs. The receptor was derived from a man aged 35-49 years in good health and CMV-seronegative. DNA of the CDR3: TGTGCCAGCAGCGCCCGATTGCCAGGGGGCCAGAGAAATTCACCCCTCCACTTT. This sequence encodes CASSARLPGGQRNSPLHF.